A single sample gave rise to the 3 T cell receptor beta chains below, sequenced in a study of a mutant IDH1 vaccine in newly diagnosed glioma. Sequenced by immunoSEQ multiplex PCR; TCRdb stores in-frame clones only, minus some. The sample includes under 40,000 clones, over 65% seen only once; the top ten take approximately 10%. These receptors have no known antigen. Time point specified: week 35, safety follow-up. The investigators gave 300 ug of mutant IDH1 20-mer peptide in each vaccine dose, together with topical imiquimod. The sequenced sample was PBMCs, obtained from a glioma patient whose treatment included an IDH1 peptide vaccine. The source is a woman in her forties with glioma.

In this sample, this clone turned up a few times. The chain has TRBV7-9 and TRBJ2-7, with D unresolved. V was trimmed by 4 bases and J by 2 bases, leaving 6 bases between them. The CDR3 is made up of 12 amino acids. CDR1 SEHNR and CDR2 FQNEAQ come from the germline V gene (reference sequence). CDR3 sequence (DNA): TGTGCCAGCAGCTCATACCCCTACGAGCAGTACTTC. Its translation: CASSSYPYEQYF.

This clone occurred a few times. The V and J genes are TRBV7-2 and TRBJ2-5; the match to TRBD1 covers 8 bases. After removal of 1 base from V and 2 bases from J, the junction contained 9 bases not matched to a gene. Germline V gene lookup returns CDR1 SGHTA and CDR2 FQGNSA. CDR3 length: 17 residues. The CDR3 spells CASSLVSTGQGQETQYF. The CDR3 nucleotides read TGTGCCAGCAGCTTAGTTAGTACAGGACAGGGACAAGAGACCCAGTACTTC.

The CDR3 nucleotides read TGTGCCATCAGTGATTTGGATAAGGACTATGGCTACACCTTC. Protein sequence: CAISDLDKDYGYTF. This sequence joins TRBV10-3 and TRBJ1-2, with D unresolved. The V end was cut by 3 bases, the J end by 3 bases, with 11 bases between. The germline V gene has CDR1 ENHRY and CDR2 SYGVKD. This CDR3 has 14 residues.